This TCR beta chain was sequenced during a study of blood T cell repertoires in COVID-19. As for the study in general: Samples of COVID-19 (acute and convalescent) were obtained from the United States, Italy and Spain. PBMCs, B-cell-depleted T cells, or T cells provided the cDNA or gDNA that made up the material.

Original methodology: From reference gene primer amplification, estimates of nucleated cell counts were derived. Libraries were prepared by immunoSEQ multiplex PCR; TCRdb keeps only in-frame clonotypes and omits some of them. The DNA was the basis for D and trimming; V, J and clone size are from that table. The table has some 150,000 clones, 80% to 90% seen once. The germline V and J ends were trimmed by 5 bases and 6 bases, with 10 bases remaining between them. Germline V CDR1 and CDR2: MGHDK, SYGVNS. The CDR3 has 12 residues. The receptor's source is a man aged 18 to 30 with active or convalescent COVID-19. The V and J genes are TRBV25-1 and TRBJ1-2; no firm D call. The sequenced sample consisted of peripheral blood. The CDR3 DNA sequence: TGTGCCAGCAGTTGGTCCGGGGATGGCTACACCTTC. Translation: CASSWSGDGYTF.